The clone carrying this T cell receptor (beta chain) was detected once. The length of the CDR3 is 16 residues. Germline loops: CDR1 MGHRA, CDR2 YSYEKL. V lost 2 bases to trimming and J lost 2 bases, with 13 bases between them. This entry is derived from a study of blood T cell repertoires in COVID-19. Assay used: immunoSEQ multiplex PCR; TCRdb lists only in-frame clones, some missing. The sample consists of under 150,000 clones, under 80% of them appearing once. The sequence was obtained from a man in his fifties or sixties with acute or convalescent COVID-19. Sequencing was performed on peripheral blood. The chain carries TRBV4-1 and TRBJ2-1; a weak D match, TRBD2 (5 bases). CDR3 protein: CASSQTPQRTYNEQFF. DNA for the CDR3: TGCGCCAGCAGCCAAACCCCCCAGCGGACCTACAATGAGCAGTTCTTC.